This T cell receptor (beta chain) derives from a study of T-cell memory formation after mild COVID-19. Study-wide background: TCR clusters mostly belonged to single donors.

TCRdb called the 5' RACE reads again in MiXCR, with one record for every CDR3 protein. The top ten clones hold 13% to 15% of a sample with about 29,000 distinct CDR3 sequences, about 12% of them seen once. V lost 2 bases to trimming and J lost 0 bases, with 13 bases between them. Germline values: CDR1 KGHSH, CDR2 LQKENI. This CDR3 is 16 amino acids long. This clonotype was seen ten or more times. Its cognate antigen is unknown. Study conclusions and caveats: Contracting CD4+ clones were located mainly in CM and EM, and CD8+ clones in EMRA. Nothing showed for sure that second-wave clones peaking on day 37 were SARS-CoV-2 specific. Several responding clones turned up in pre-infection memory, indicating that cross-reactive memory may have taken part.

This sequence was found in an adult woman who had mild COVID-19 (a few samples of this study predate the infection). Cell type and time point are not known. The gene calls are TRBV18 and TRBJ1-1; D ambiguous. Specimen: PBMCs or a T cell subset sorted from them (not recorded which). The CDR3 DNA is TGTGCCAGCTCACCATCTGAGGGAGTGATGAACACTGAAGCTTTCTTT. Translation gives CASSPSEGVMNTEAFF.